This T cell receptor (beta chain) was identified during a study of CD4+ T cells in melanoma (dated by TCRdb to 2022 to 2024). Context from the whole study: The study investigated neoantigen-specific CD4+ T cells in human melanoma.

This clone has more than one count but fewer than ten. Its antigen remains undetermined. No base qualities exist here, and no much larger clone lies one base off it. Patients with melanoma were used as donors. To prepare the library, the immunoSEQ multiplex PCR assay was applied. TCRdb provides this immuneACCESS table in a form limited to in-frame rearrangements. Some clones are lacking; in checked studies, under half of them reflect an unresolved V gene, and why the rest are absent is not known. The sample table records some 13,000 clones; approximately 72% of these occur just once. 15% to 20% of the sample rests with the top ten. General conclusions and limits of the study: Diverse differentiation states were reported to be shown by neoantigen-specific CD4+ T cells in melanoma. The report described a correlation between neoantigen-specific CD4+ T cells and the function of CD8+ T cells, macrophages and B cells.

Sequenced input: cells from a culture (not recorded whether cultured in vitro). The TCR comes from a human donor with melanoma.

CDR3 sequence: CASSVVGGVLGNEQYF. The nucleotides read TGTGCCAGCAGCGTTGTGGGAGGGGTGTTGGGAAACGAGCAGTACTTC. The V and J genes are TRBV7-9 and TRBJ2-7; TRBD2 agrees with 7 junctional bases. Sequences SEHNR (CDR1) and FQNEAQ (CDR2) are obtained from the germline V gene (reference sequence). The CDR3 runs 16 amino acids, cysteine and phenylalanine included. CDR3 DNA only is kept here, 48 bases in frame from base 1. V is trimmed back by 5 bases and J by 5 bases, and the junction contains 15 bases that no gene match accounts for. Here the CDR3 is joined to the reference TRBV7-9 and TRBJ2-7 genes, and the full variable domain is: DTGVSQNPRHKITKRGQNVTFRCDPISEHNRLYWYRQTLGQGPEFLTYFQNEAQLEKSRLLSDRFSAERPKGSFSTLEIQRTEQGDSAMYLCASSVVGGVLGNEQYFGPGTRLTVT.